The 18 T cell receptor beta chains listed next were all sequenced from one sample in a study of patients and donors after allogeneic stem cell transplantation. MiXCR, run by TCRdb on the RT-PCR reads, gives a single entry per CDR3 protein. The repertoire holds roughly 140,000 distinct CDR3 sequences, with approximately 37% as singletons. Sequencing was done on a sample of blood, either unsorted or a sorted T cell fraction (not recorded which). The receptors were gathered from a human donor who was either an allogeneic HSCT recipient or a stem cell or donor lymphocyte infusion donor (not recorded which). It is not recorded whose cells these are; they may come from a transplant donor.

This clonotype was observed a single time. A read error may account for a junction end that differs from germline. The chain combines TRBV28 with TRBJ1-6; D unresolved. This CDR3 comprises 15 residues. Germline V gene data show CDR1 as MDHEN and CDR2 as SYDVKM. In DNA, the CDR3 is TGTGCCAGCACTTTAGCAGGCTCACCCAATTCACCCCTCCACTTT. It is translated as CASTLAGSPNSPLHF. Together with reference TRBV28 and TRBJ1-6, the CDR3 gives the full variable domain: DVKVTQSSRYLVKRTGEKVFLECVQDMDHENMFWYRQDPGLGLRLIYFSYDVKMKEKGDIPEGYSVSREKKERFSLILESASTNQTSMYLCASTLAGSPNSPLHFGNGTRLTVT.

A few counts support this clonotype. V and J are TRBV7-2 and TRBJ1-6; the D gene is possibly TRBD1 (6 bases). The CDR3 spans 17 residues. Germline-derived CDR1 and CDR2 are SGHTA and FQGNSA. The germline V and J ends were trimmed by 5 bases and 6 bases, with 20 bases remaining between them. The CDR3 nucleotides are TGTGCCAGCAGCCGTATCAACCAGGGGTTTGGTAATTCACCCCTCCACTTT. This gives the protein CASSRINQGFGNSPLHF.

In its sample, this clonotype was seen a few times. The rearrangement joins TRBV28 to TRBJ1-5; D is unclear. Germline V gene lookup returns CDR1 MDHEN and CDR2 SYDVKM. This CDR3 spans 11 amino acids. V was pared by 9 bases and J by 11 bases, with 14 bases between. CDR3 coding DNA: TGTGCCAGTTCAATGGGGAGAGCCCAGCATTTT. Protein sequence: CASSMGRAQHF. The full variable domain, its missing parts supplied by reference TRBV28 and TRBJ1-5, is DVKVTQSSRYLVKRTGEKVFLECVQDMDHENMFWYRQDPGLGLRLIYFSYDVKMKEKGDIPEGYSVSREKKERFSLILESASTNQTSMYLCASSMGRAQHFGDGTRLSIL.

The J gene is TRBJ2-1, the V gene TRBV7-6; 11 bases are a match to TRBD2. Germline CDR1 is SGHVS and CDR2 is FNYEAQ. J lost 4 bases, V lost 8 bases, and 4 bases had no gene match. The CDR3 spans 14 residues. The CDR3 protein is CASGTSGGYNEQFF. The CDR3, as DNA: TGTGCCAGCGGCACTAGCGGGGGTTACAATGAGCAGTTCTTC.

This clonotype was detected ten times or more. The genes are TRBV18 and TRBJ1-6; D uncertain. This CDR3 comprises 14 residues. Trimming cost V 4 bases and J 7 bases, with 11 bases left between them. Germline V CDR1 and CDR2: KGHSH, LQKENI. The CDR3 loop is CASSLAGWNSPLHF. The CDR3 DNA follows: TGTGCCAGCTCACTGGCGGGGTGGAATTCACCCCTCCACTTT.

The J gene is TRBJ1-3, the V gene TRBV20-1, with TRBD1 matching 9 bases. The CDR3 sequence is 15 residues long. Germline V gene sequence: CDR1 DFQATT, CDR2 SNEGSKA (reference sequence). Trimming at V came to 5 bases and at J to 3 bases, leaving 8 bases not matched to a gene. CDR3 protein: CSAGRDREFGNTIYF. In nucleotides, the CDR3 is TGCAGTGCTGGCCGGGACAGGGAATTTGGAAACACCATATATTTT.

The chain couples TRBV7-2 to TRBJ2-3, with 10 bases fitting TRBD2. Germline V lookup: CDR1 SGHTA, CDR2 FQGNSA. This CDR3 has 13 amino acids. The V segment lost 3 bases and the J segment 9 bases; nucleotides outside the gene matches: 3. CDR3: CASSFERGGTQYF. DNA for the CDR3: TGTGCCAGCAGCTTCGAGCGGGGGGGAACGCAGTATTTT.

The chain links TRBV12-3 or TRBV12-4 to TRBJ2-1; 9 nucleotides line up with TRBD1. The CDR3 is 16 amino acids. V shed 1 base and J 6 bases; nucleotides not matched to a gene: 7. The DNA for the CDR3 is TGTGCCAGCAGTTTAGGGGACAGGGTGGGCGTCAATGAGCAGTTCTTC. Protein product: CASSLGDRVGVNEQFF.

The chain employs TRBV20-1 and TRBJ2-5, with 8 bases aligning to TRBD1. This CDR3 spans 12 amino acids. CDR1 and CDR2 from the germline V gene are DFQATT and SNEGSKA (reference sequence). DNA of the CDR3: TGCAGACCGACAGGGGTCCAAGAGACCCAGTACTTC. Its translation is CRPTGVQETQYF.

The chain couples TRBV9 to TRBJ2-7; D may be TRBD1 (5 bases). There are 14 residues in the CDR3. The germline V and J ends were trimmed by 4 bases and 7 bases, with 18 bases remaining between them. The germline V gene encodes CDR1 SGDLS and CDR2 YYNGEE. CDR3 sequence reads: CASSFGHLPMEQYF. CDR3 nucleotide sequence: TGTGCCAGCAGCTTTGGACATCTACCCATGGAGCAGTACTTC.

The chain carries TRBV4-3 and TRBJ2-2, with 8 nucleotides matching TRBD1. CDR3 length equals 16 residues. The J segment lost 1 base and the V segment lost 1 base, leaving 2 bases of the junction unmatched. CDR1 and CDR2 from the germline V gene are LGHNA and YSLEER. This CDR3 reads CASSQGTGRNTGELFF. In DNA form, the CDR3 reads TGCGCCAGCAGCCAAGGGACAGGGAGGAACACCGGGGAGCTGTTTTTT.

The J gene is TRBJ1-1, the V gene TRBV29-1, with D possibly TRBD1 on 5 matching bases. The CDR3 has 13 residues. The germline CDR1 and CDR2 sequences are SQVTM and ANQGSEA. Trimming stripped 7 bases from V and 0 bases from J, with 12 bases between. The CDR3 DNA follows: TGCAGCGGGGGCCGGGGGATGAACACTGAAGCTTTCTTT. Its translation is CSGGRGMNTEAFF.

This chain uses TRBV12-3 or TRBV12-4 with TRBJ1-4; 11 positions agree with TRBD1. V trimming: 3 bases; J trimming: 2 bases; junction bases outside the gene matches: 8. CDR3 length: 18 residues. In DNA form, the CDR3 reads TGTGCCAGCAGTTTGGGACAGGGGGTAGGACATACTAATGAAAAACTGTTTTTT. Protein product: CASSLGQGVGHTNEKLFF.

CDR3 residues: CSARDGERGDPEAFF. CDR3 nucleotide sequence: TGCAGTGCTAGAGATGGGGAGAGGGGAGACCCTGAAGCTTTCTTT. The rearrangement joins TRBV20-1 to TRBJ1-1; TRBD1 might be the D (5 bases). V was pared by 0 bases and J by 6 bases, with 17 bases between. The CDR3 has 15 amino acids. Germline V gives CDR1 DFQATT, CDR2 SNEGSKA (reference sequence).

The table lists this clonotype with a few counts. The gene calls are TRBV20-1 and TRBJ2-2; D gene uncertain. V was cut by 4 bases and J by 4 bases, with 10 bases left in between. This CDR3 spans 13 amino acids. Germline V CDR1 and CDR2: DFQATT, SNEGSKA (reference sequence). The CDR3 sequence: CSAISSSTGELFF. CDR3 in DNA: TGCAGTGCTATTAGCAGTTCCACCGGGGAGCTGTTTTTT.

Here the CDR3 DNA reads TGTGCCACCAGCAGAGCCGGACCGCCGGGTGGCTACACCTTC. The encoded protein is CATSRAGPPGGYTF. The chain links TRBV15 to TRBJ1-2; no definite D call. The ends were cut back, 1 base at V and 7 bases at J, with 13 bases in the middle. The CDR3 extends over 14 amino acids. Germline V gene data show CDR1 as LNHNV and CDR2 as YYDKDF (reference sequence).

The rearrangement uses TRBV20-1 and TRBJ2-2; 8 bases are a match to TRBD1. The CDR3 runs 15 residues. Germline trimming cut 5 bases from V and 6 bases from J; bases unmatched to any gene: 11. Per the germline V gene, CDR1 is DFQATT and CDR2 is SNEGSKA (reference sequence). The CDR3 here is CSAAETRGRAGELFF. Here the CDR3 DNA reads TGCAGTGCTGCCGAGACCAGGGGGCGCGCCGGGGAGCTGTTTTTT.

The V and J genes are TRBV7-3 and TRBJ2-5; D may correspond to TRBD1 or TRBD2 (6 bases each). CDR1 and CDR2 from the germline V gene are SGHTA and FQGTGA. Between the trimmed V and J ends, which lost 2 bases and 4 bases, there was a span of 14 bases. The CDR3 covers 15 residues. CDR3 bases: TGTGCCAGCAGCTTATCGGGGGCAATCGGAGAGACCCAGTACTTC. Protein product: CASSLSGAIGETQYF. The whole variable domain, remainder taken from reference TRBV7-3 and TRBJ2-5, is GAGVSQTPSNKVTEKGKYVELRCDPISGHTALYWYRQSLGQGPEFLIYFQGTGAADDSGLPNDRFFAVRPEGSVSTLKIQRTERGDSAVYLCASSLSGAIGETQYFGPGTRLLVL.